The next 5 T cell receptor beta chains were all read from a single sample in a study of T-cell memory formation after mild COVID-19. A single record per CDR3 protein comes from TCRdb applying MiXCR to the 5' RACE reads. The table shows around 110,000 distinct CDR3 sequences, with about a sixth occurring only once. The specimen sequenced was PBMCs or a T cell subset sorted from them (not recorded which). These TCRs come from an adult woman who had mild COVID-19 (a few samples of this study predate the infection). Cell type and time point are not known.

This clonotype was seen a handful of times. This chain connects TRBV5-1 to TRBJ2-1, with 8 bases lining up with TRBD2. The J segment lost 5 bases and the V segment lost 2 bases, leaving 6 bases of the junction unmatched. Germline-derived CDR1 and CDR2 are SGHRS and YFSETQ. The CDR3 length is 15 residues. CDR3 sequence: CASSFGTGGNNEQFF. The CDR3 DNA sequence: TGCGCCAGCAGCTTCGGAACGGGGGGGAACAATGAGCAGTTCTTC.

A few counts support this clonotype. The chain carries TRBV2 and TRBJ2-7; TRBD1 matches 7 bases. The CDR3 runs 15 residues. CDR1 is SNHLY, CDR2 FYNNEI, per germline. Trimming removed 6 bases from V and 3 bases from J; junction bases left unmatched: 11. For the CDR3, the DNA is TGTGCCAGCAGAGATACAGGGGCAGGTGACTACGAGCAGTACTTC. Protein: CASRDTGAGDYEQYF.

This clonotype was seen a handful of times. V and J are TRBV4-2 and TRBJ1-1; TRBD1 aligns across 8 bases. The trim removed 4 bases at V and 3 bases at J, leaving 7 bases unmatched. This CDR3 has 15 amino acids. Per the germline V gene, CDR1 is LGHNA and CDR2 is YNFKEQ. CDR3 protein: CASSLGLTGDTEAFF. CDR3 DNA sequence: TGTGCCAGCAGCCTCGGGTTGACAGGGGACACTGAAGCTTTCTTT.

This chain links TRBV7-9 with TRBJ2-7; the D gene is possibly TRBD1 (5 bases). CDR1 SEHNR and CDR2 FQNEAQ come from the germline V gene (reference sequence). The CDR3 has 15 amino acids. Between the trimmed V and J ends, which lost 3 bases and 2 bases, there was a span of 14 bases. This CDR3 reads CASSFSLTATYEQYF. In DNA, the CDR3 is TGTGCCAGCAGCTTCAGCCTGACAGCAACCTACGAGCAGTACTTC.

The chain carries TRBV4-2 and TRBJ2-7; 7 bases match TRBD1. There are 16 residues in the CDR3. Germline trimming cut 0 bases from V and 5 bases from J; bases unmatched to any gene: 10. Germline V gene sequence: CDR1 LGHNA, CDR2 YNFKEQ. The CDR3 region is CASSQEVSGTVNEQYF. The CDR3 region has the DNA TGTGCCAGCAGCCAAGAAGTCTCCGGGACAGTAAACGAGCAGTACTTC.